This record concerns one TCR beta chain sequence. This sample is drawn from a study of OX40 agonist ivuxolimab in advanced cancers. Assay: immunoSEQ multiplex PCR; the TCRdb copy retains only in-frame clones and omits some. The sample contains 40,000 to 60,000 clones, 70% to 90% of which appear only once. Germline V gene data show CDR1 as SGHRS and CDR2 as YFSETQ. The CDR3 spans 15 residues. V lost 2 bases, J lost 3 bases, and 14 bases lay in between. Sequencing used CD4+ or CD8+ T cells sorted from blood, obtained in a trial of the OX40 agonist ivuxolimab. This TCR derives from an adult with an advanced solid tumor such as melanoma, head and neck, liver or kidney cancer. This chain uses TRBV5-1 with TRBJ1-2; possibly TRBD1 for D (5 bases). The CDR3 DNA reads as TGCGCCAGCAGCTTCCGGGACGGAGAACACTATGGCTACACCTTC. Protein sequence: CASSFRDGEHYGYTF.